This record covers a single T cell receptor (beta chain). The germline CDR1 and CDR2 sequences are SGHDT and YYEEEE. The V and J ends lost 2 bases and 7 bases, in that order; junction bases with no gene match: 2. The CDR3 is 12 amino acids. This specimen comes from a study of blood T cell repertoires in COVID-19. In the original workflow: Estimates of nucleated cell counts were drawn from the amplification of reference gene primers. Using immunoSEQ multiplex PCR, the repertoire was profiled, and TCRdb retains in-frame clones only, with some absent. The V and J calls and clone size were taken over from that table, and D and trimming were inferred from the DNA. The sample holds about 470,000 clones, 75% to 90% seen once.

The gene calls are TRBV5-6 and TRBJ1-1; 7 bases agree with TRBD1. The sample consisted of PBMCs or T cells enriched from blood (not recorded which). The receptor comes from a woman aged 18-29 years who had recovered from COVID-19. CDR3 DNA sequence: TGTGCCAGCAGCTTAGGGGGCCGTGAAGCTTTCTTT. Its translation is CASSLGGREAFF.